The 19 T cell receptor beta chains below all came from one sample that was sequenced in a study of blood T cell repertoires in COVID-19. Using immunoSEQ multiplex PCR, the repertoire was profiled, and TCRdb retains in-frame clones only, with some absent. Altogether some 38,000 clones are present, about two thirds being singletons, with the ten largest covering 8% to 11%. Sequencing was carried out using peripheral blood. The origin of the receptors is a man aged 65-85 years with COVID-19, enrolled during active disease.

This clone came up once. The J gene is TRBJ2-5, the V gene TRBV3-1 (or the pseudogene TRBV3-2); D perhaps matches TRBD2 (7 bases). Trimming cost V 0 bases and J 5 bases, with 13 bases left between them. The CDR3 contains 15 residues. Germline V gene sequence: CDR1 LGHDT, CDR2 YNNKEL (reference sequence). CDR3 sequence: CASSQEGGRGETQYF. Here the CDR3 DNA reads TGTGCCAGCAGCCAAGAAGGAGGGAGGGGGGAGACCCAGTACTTC.

CDR3: CASSPRDRAYGYTF. The CDR3 DNA follows: TGCGCCAGCAGCCCCCGGGACAGGGCTTATGGCTACACCTTC. The chain has TRBV5-1 and TRBJ1-2; 9 nucleotides match TRBD1. CDR1 and CDR2 (germline): SGHRS, YFSETQ. V dropped 4 bases and J dropped 5; count of bases not matched to a gene: 6. This CDR3 is built from 14 residues.

This clone was counted a few times. The chain couples TRBV5-5 to TRBJ2-1; 14 bases agree with TRBD2. Trimming cost V 4 bases and J 7 bases; bases outside gene matches: 7. The CDR3 is made up of 16 amino acids. From germline, CDR1 is SGHKS and CDR2 YYEKEE (reference sequence). The CDR3 sequence: CASSKTSGRAFNEQFF. DNA for the CDR3: TGTGCCAGCAGCAAGACTAGCGGGAGGGCCTTTAATGAGCAGTTCTTC.

The chain links TRBV7-6 to TRBJ1-2; 10 bases line up with TRBD1. Per germline, CDR1 SGHVS and CDR2 FNYEAQ. Unmatched junction bases numbered 16, after V lost 4 bases and J lost 11 bases. The CDR3 consists of 16 residues. CDR3 residues: CASSSGTGAGEGAYTF. The CDR3 DNA reads as TGTGCCAGCAGCTCCGGGACAGGGGCGGGCGAAGGGGCTTACACCTTC.

The V call is TRBV9, the J call TRBJ2-1; tentative D call: TRBD2 (5 bases). Germline CDR1 is SGDLS and CDR2 is YYNGEE. The CDR3 is made up of 16 amino acids. V lost 3 bases and J 0 bases, leaving 13 bases between the germline ends. CDR3 residues: CASSAPSGSSYNEQFF. The CDR3 region has the DNA TGTGCCAGCAGCGCCCCGAGCGGCAGCTCCTACAATGAGCAGTTCTTC.

J is TRBJ1-2 and V is TRBV4-1, with TRBD1 as a possible D gene (6 bases). V lost 2 bases, J lost 3 bases, and 13 bases lay in between. This CDR3 comprises 15 residues. The germline CDR1 and CDR2 sequences are MGHRA and YSYEKL. The CDR3 region is CASSQIVTGDYGYTF. The CDR3 nucleotides read TGCGCCAGCAGCCAAATCGTGACAGGAGACTATGGCTACACCTTC.

With respect to this clone: Compared with germline, one end of the junction differs, possibly owing to a read error. The chain joins TRBV10-2 to TRBJ2-1, with D possibly TRBD2 on 5 matching bases. Germline CDR1 and CDR2: WSHSY and SAAADI. The CDR3 contains 14 residues. The CDR3 DNA sequence: TGCGCCAGCAGTGAGTCGAGGCTAGGCGGGCCCTCCCTCTTC. Its protein is CASSESRLGGPSLF.

The CDR3 sequence: CASSSSGGTYNEQFF. Written as DNA, the CDR3 is TGTGCCAGCAGCTCTAGCGGGGGGACCTACAATGAGCAGTTCTTC. V and J are TRBV5-4 and TRBJ2-1; 11 nucleotides line up with TRBD2. V shed 3 bases and J 2 bases; nucleotides not matched to a gene: 1. This CDR3 comprises 15 residues. CDR1 is SGHNT, CDR2 YYREEE, per germline (reference sequence).

The CDR3 loop reads CASAERGGDTEAFF. CDR3 coding DNA: TGTGCCAGTGCCGAAAGGGGAGGGGACACTGAAGCTTTCTTT. The chain joins TRBV2 to TRBJ1-1; D may be TRBD1 (5 bases). V gave up 9 bases and J gave up 3 bases, with 17 bases separating them. The CDR3 consists of 14 residues. Looked up from germline, CDR1 is SNHLY and CDR2 is FYNNEI.

Many counts were recorded for this clone. The chain recombines TRBV5-8 with TRBJ1-4; D is unresolved. Germline CDR1 is SGHTS and CDR2 is YDEGEE. This CDR3 has 13 amino acids. V was shortened by 1 base and J by 7 bases, with 8 bases between the two germline ends. The CDR3 reads CASSLQPGEKLFF. The CDR3 DNA sequence: TGTGCCAGCAGCTTGCAACCGGGTGAAAAACTGTTTTTT. The full variable domain, in which reference TRBV5-8 and TRBJ1-4 provide the parts outside the CDR3, is EAGVTQSPTHLIKTRGQQATLRCSPISGHTSVYWYQQALGLGLQFLLWYDEGEERNRGNFPPRFSGRQFPNYSSELNVNALELEDSALYLCASSLQPGEKLFFGSGTQLSVL.

The CDR3 nucleotides read TGTGCCAGCAGCCAAGTTCTAGCACAGGGAAACATTCAGTACTTC. It specifies CASSQVLAQGNIQYF. The rearrangement links TRBV3-1 (or the pseudogene TRBV3-2) to TRBJ2-4; maybe TRBD1 (6 bases). CDR1 and CDR2 from the germline V gene are LGHDT and YNNKEL (reference sequence). CDR3 length equals 15 residues. V lost 1 base and J lost 6, with 13 bases in between.

The chain recombines TRBV19 with TRBJ1-2; 8 bases fit TRBD1. This CDR3 region has 13 residues. The trim removed 10 bases at V and 4 bases at J, leaving 8 bases unmatched. The V gene's germline CDR1 is LNHDA and CDR2 SQIVND (reference sequence). The CDR3 loop is CATRQGAGYGYTF. The CDR3 DNA sequence: TGTGCCACCCGTCAGGGGGCAGGCTATGGCTACACCTTC.

The V gene is TRBV6-1, the J gene TRBJ2-7; a weak D match, TRBD2 (5 bases). Germline values: CDR1 MNHNS, CDR2 SASEGT. There are 15 residues in the CDR3. V shed 1 base and J shed 1 base, with 11 bases lying between them. The CDR3 protein is CASSEVVTTSYEQYF. DNA of the CDR3: TGTGCCAGCAGTGAAGTGGTGACTACGTCCTACGAGCAGTACTTC.

This clone has only a few counts. The rearrangement uses TRBV19 and TRBJ2-2, with TRBD2 as a possible D gene (5 bases). Trimming took 4 bases from V and 7 from J, leaving 13 bases between them. Germline CDR1 and CDR2: LNHDA and SQIVND (reference sequence). The CDR3 covers 14 residues. CDR3 DNA sequence: TGTGCCAGTAGTACGGGAAGGTTAGGCGGGGAGCTGTTTTTT. It encodes CASSTGRLGGELFF.

This sequence joins TRBV7-6 and TRBJ2-7; 7 bases match TRBD1. CDR1 and CDR2 (germline): SGHVS, FNYEAQ. This CDR3 is 14 amino acids long. The J segment lost 3 bases and the V segment lost 4 bases, leaving 6 bases of the junction unmatched. DNA for the CDR3: TGTGCCAGCAGCTCCGGGACAGCTGGCTACGAGCAGTACTTC. Translated: CASSSGTAGYEQYF.

This chain connects TRBV30 to TRBJ1-1, with D unresolved. Germline V gives CDR1 GTSNPN, CDR2 SVGIG (reference sequence). V was pared by 0 bases and J by 4 bases, with 12 bases between. The CDR3 has 14 amino acids. The CDR3 DNA reads TGTGCCTGGAGTGTGGCGGGAGGGAGCACTGAAGCTTTCTTT. Translation: CAWSVAGGSTEAFF.

The CDR3 DNA follows: TGCGCCAGCAGCCAAAAAGGGGCGGGACAGGGGGCAAATGAGCAGTTCTTC. It yields the protein CASSQKGAGQGANEQFF. The chain couples TRBV4-3 to TRBJ2-1; 12 bases align to TRBD1. Germline CDR1 reads LGHNA; CDR2 reads YSLEER. There are 17 residues in the CDR3. J lost 7 bases, V lost 2 bases, and 9 bases had no gene match.

CDR3 bases: TGTGCCAGCAGAACAGGAGTATCTAATCAGCCCCAGCATTTT. Its translation: CASRTGVSNQPQHF. The genes are TRBV6-1 and TRBJ1-5, with a tentative D call TRBD1 (5 bases). V was cut by 6 bases and J by 4 bases, with 13 bases left in between. Germline V gene lookup returns CDR1 MNHNS and CDR2 SASEGT. The CDR3 is 14 residues long.

Here the CDR3 reads CASSQEVREDNSPLHF. The CDR3 nucleotides read TGCGCCAGCAGCCAAGAAGTACGGGAGGACAATTCACCCCTCCACTTT. The chain couples TRBV4-3 to TRBJ1-6; D not resolved. The germline V gene has CDR1 LGHNA and CDR2 YSLEER. V gave up 0 bases and J gave up 7 bases, with 13 bases separating them. The CDR3 has 16 residues.